This is a list of T cell receptor beta chains from one sample in a study of blood T cell repertoires in COVID-19. Sequencing used immunoSEQ multiplex PCR; TCRdb keeps in-frame clones, though not all of them. The sample lists 40,000 or so clones, around 92% occurring once. The sequencing sample was made of peripheral blood. The receptors were sampled from a human donor in a cohort sampled during active COVID-19. Each CDR3 is given with its conserved first and last residue. Each record gives: V gene, CDR3 protein.

TRBV20-1	CSANREETQYF
TRBV28	CASSLGTSGRATQYF
TRBV7-9	CASSLSGRATGF
TRBV5-6	CASSLVSGYGYTF
TRBV6-5	CASSPGGPGNEQFF
TRBV29-1	CSGSRATGADTQYF
TRBV7-9	CASSLGGQGYTGELFF
TRBV24-1	CATSLSPGQGPPTSNQPQHF
TRBV18	CASSPTGMNTEAFF
TRBV9	CASSVGQGAAQYF
TRBV30	CAWSGGYGYTF
TRBV6-5	CASTLRMNTEAFF
TRBV5-4	CASSLGTSGSNEQFF
TRBV9	CASSLGTDQETQYF
TRBV28	CASTRRNTPDTQYF
TRBV28	CASSLLRGSNEKLFF
TRBV5-1	CASSPGTGEQPQHF